This T cell receptor (beta chain) was identified during a study of Graves' ophthalmopathy and Graves' hyperthyroidism. This clonotype was counted many times. TCR beta CDR3 amplification used RNA transcripts. An opening RT-PCR round employed HTBI primers and preceded a second-round multiplex PCR. TCRdb re-called the multiplex PCR reads with MiXCR, one entry per CDR3 protein. Of about 500,000 distinct CDR3 sequences in the sample, just under 40% were seen once. The receptor comes from an adult man with Graves' hyperthyroidism. The source material was peripheral blood or thyroid tissue (not recorded which).

The CDR3 sequence: CSVERNQETQYF. For the CDR3, the DNA is TGCAGCGTTGAAAGAAACCAAGAGACCCAGTACTTC. This sequence joins TRBV29-1 and TRBJ2-5, with D hard to call. From germline, CDR1 is SQVTM and CDR2 ANQGSEA. The CDR3 is 12 amino acids. V was trimmed by 2 bases and J by 0 bases, leaving 4 bases between them.